These 6 T cell receptor beta chains were all obtained from the same sample, sequenced in a study of T cells in Graves' hyperthyroidism and ophthalmopathy. Regions amplified from RNA transcripts were the TCR beta CDR3 regions. HTBI primers were used for first-round RT-PCR of the TCR CDR3. TCRdb re-called the multiplex PCR reads with MiXCR, one entry per CDR3 protein. The table shows approximately 600,000 distinct CDR3 sequences, with 13% to 15% occurring only once. The sequencing input was blood. These receptor sequences come from a woman between 18 and 29 years old with Graves' ophthalmopathy.

CDR3 sequence: CASSRAGTSTDTQYF. CDR3 in DNA: TGTGCCAGCTCACGCGCCGGGACTAGCACAGATACGCAGTATTTT. The chain combines TRBV18 with TRBJ2-3; possibly TRBD2 for D (6 bases). CDR3 length: 15 residues. Germline CDR1 KGHSH, CDR2 LQKENI. Trimming took off 4 bases at V and 0 bases at J, with 11 bases between the two ends. The entire variable domain, with the rest obtained from reference TRBV18 and TRBJ2-3, is as follows: NAGVMQNPRHLVRRRGQEARLRCSPMKGHSHVYWYRQLPEEGLKFMVYLQKENIIDESGMPKERFSAEFPKEGPSILRIQQVVRGDSAAYFCASSRAGTSTDTQYFGPGTRLTVL.

There are many counts of this clonotype. The rearrangement links TRBV6-9 to TRBJ1-1, with 8 positions matching TRBD1. Trimming removed 3 bases from V and 5 bases from J; junction bases left unmatched: 5. Germline CDR1 is MNHGY and CDR2 is SVAAGI. This CDR3 region has 14 residues. CDR3 nucleotide sequence: TGTGCCAGCAGTTACAGGGGGCAGCGGACTGAAGCTTTCTTT. Translating it yields CASSYRGQRTEAFF.

This clonotype was recorded many times. This chain uses TRBV20-1 with TRBJ2-4; 11 positions match TRBD2. Trimming at V came to 5 bases and at J to 6 bases, leaving 6 bases not matched to a gene. Germline values: CDR1 DFQATT, CDR2 SNEGSKA (reference sequence). CDR3 length equals 14 residues. The CDR3 sequence: CSAGGTSGRNIQYF. CDR3 nucleotide sequence: TGCAGTGCTGGTGGGACTAGCGGAAGAAACATTCAGTACTTC.

This clonotype was seen repeatedly, ten times or more. The chain joins TRBV9 to TRBJ1-3; weak D call: TRBD1 (5 bases). Germline CDR1 reads SGDLS; CDR2 reads YYNGEE. Trimming removed 6 bases at V and 0 bases at J, with 10 bases between. This CDR3 is 14 amino acids long. DNA of the CDR3: TGTGCCAGCACCGGGGCCGACTCTGGAAACACCATATATTTT. Its translation: CASTGADSGNTIYF.

This clonotype occurred many times. The V gene is TRBV18, the J gene TRBJ2-3, with a possible D match to TRBD2 (6 bases). Germline lookup yields CDR1 KGHSH and CDR2 LQKENI. V was clipped by 3 bases and J by 5 bases, with 12 bases between them. There are 14 residues in the CDR3. The CDR3 nucleotides read TGTGCCAGCTCACCTCCCTCGCGGGGAGATACGCAGTATTTT. Protein sequence: CASSPPSRGDTQYF.

In this sample, this clonotype turned up a few times. The genes are TRBV6-1 and TRBJ1-3; D possibly corresponds to TRBD1 (6 bases). The CDR3 is 15 amino acids. The V end lost 5 bases, the J end lost 0 bases, and 11 bases lay between the germline ends. Germline V gene data show CDR1 as MNHNS and CDR2 as SASEGT. DNA of the CDR3: TGTGCCAGCAGTACGGAACAGGGCTCTGGAAACACCATATATTTT. It specifies CASSTEQGSGNTIYF.